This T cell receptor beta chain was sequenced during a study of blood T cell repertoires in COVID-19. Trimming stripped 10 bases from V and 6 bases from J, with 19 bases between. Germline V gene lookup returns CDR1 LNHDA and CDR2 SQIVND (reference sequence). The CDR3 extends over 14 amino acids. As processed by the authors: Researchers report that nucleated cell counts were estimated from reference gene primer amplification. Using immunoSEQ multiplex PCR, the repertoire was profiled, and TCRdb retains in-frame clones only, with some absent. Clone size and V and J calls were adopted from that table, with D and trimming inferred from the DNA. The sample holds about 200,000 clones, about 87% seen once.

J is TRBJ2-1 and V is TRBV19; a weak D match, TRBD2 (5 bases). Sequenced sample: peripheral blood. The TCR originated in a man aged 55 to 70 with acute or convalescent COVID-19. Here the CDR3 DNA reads TGTGCCACCTCGCCGAGGGCTCAACGCAATGAGCAGTTCTTC. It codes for CATSPRAQRNEQFF.